This T cell receptor (beta chain) is from a study of regulatory T cells in long-lasting Graves disease. Across the study: With positive TSH receptor antibodies and over 5 years of antithyroid drugs, Graves' disease was considered persistent.

This clonotype was seen only a few times. Its antigen is unknown. Points from the study as a whole: Among the persistent patients, approximately 2,900 public clonotypes were shared, more than the roughly 970 shared among new patients. Persistent cases favored TRBV28, TRBJ1-2 and TRBJ2-5. Compared with new cases, persistent Graves' patients showed reduced TCR diversity.

As to time point: persistent/refractory GD, antithyroid drugs over 5 years with positive TRAb. Isolated PBMC RNA provided the starting material for the TCR library. Trimming took 3 bases from V and 6 from J, leaving 15 bases between them. CDR3 length equals 15 residues. The germline gives CDR1 LGHDT, CDR2 YNNKEL (reference sequence). Building of the TCR beta libraries involved iRepertoire HTBI primers and Arm-PCR of CDR3 regions. Via MiXCR, TCRdb re-called the multiplex PCR reads, giving one row per CDR3 protein. This table holds about 460,000 distinct CDR3 sequences, approximately 22% found once. The gene calls are TRBV3-1 and TRBJ1-5, with D maybe TRBD1 (6 bases). This sample comprised peripheral blood mononuclear cells (PBMCs), obtained when the disease was refractory, from a patient treated with antithyroid drugs. This clonotype was sampled from a female donor with Graves disease. In DNA form, the CDR3 reads TGTGCCAGCAGCCAGGGGACAAGCCGGATTCAGCCCCAGCATTTT. This translates into CASSQGTSRIQPQHF. The full variable domain, its missing parts supplied by reference TRBV3-1 and TRBJ1-5, is DTAVSQTPKYLVTQMGNDKSIKCEQNLGHDTMYWYKQDSKKFLKIMFSYNNKELIINETVPNRFSPKSPDKAHLNLHINSLELGDSAVYFCASSQGTSRIQPQHFGDGTRLSIL.